A single sample gave rise to the 17 T cell receptor beta chains below, sequenced in a study of Tregs in tolerant kidney transplant recipients. Produced via immunoSEQ multiplex PCR; TCRdb's table is partial and in-frame only. Of some 66,000 clones in the sample, approximately 92% were seen once. Material: CD8+ T cells from blood, obtained before the transplant. The receptors here all came from a human donor who received a combined kidney and bone marrow transplant.

This chain links TRBV4-1 with TRBJ2-3; TRBD1 might be the D (7 bases). Germline CDR1 reads MGHRA; CDR2 reads YSYEKL. The CDR3 consists of 15 residues. V lost 0 bases, J lost 4 bases, and 11 bases lay in between. DNA of the CDR3: TGCGCCAGCAGCCAAGATCAGGGGGGCCCAGATACGCAGTATTTT. This sequence encodes CASSQDQGGPDTQYF.

The V and J genes are TRBV4-2 and TRBJ1-1, with no clear D. The CDR3 has 14 residues. The germline gives CDR1 LGHNA, CDR2 YNFKEQ. V dropped 1 base and J dropped 6 bases, with 12 bases sitting between them. CDR3 region: CASSQGDFLAEAFF. The CDR3 DNA reads as TGTGCCAGCAGCCAAGGAGATTTTTTAGCTGAAGCTTTCTTT.

The V gene is TRBV7-2, the J gene TRBJ1-6; 7 nucleotides line up with TRBD1. Germline CDR1 reads SGHTA; CDR2 reads FQGNSA. J was trimmed by 9 bases and V by 5 bases; bases with no gene match: 10. The CDR3 spans 15 residues. The CDR3 sequence: CASSPRGEVLSPLHF. In nucleotides, the CDR3 is TGTGCCAGCAGCCCCAGGGGGGAGGTCCTTTCACCCCTCCACTTT.

The chain employs TRBV28 and TRBJ2-3, with TRBD2 identical over 8 bases. Germline CDR1 is MDHEN and CDR2 is SYDVKM. The CDR3 loop spans 15 amino acids. The junction had 6 bases not matched to a gene; V was cut back by 1 base and J by 6 bases. The CDR3 DNA follows: TGTGCCAGCAGTTTATTCCCCTCTAGCGGGGATACGCAGTATTTT. This sequence encodes CASSLFPSSGDTQYF.

This sequence joins TRBV4-3 and TRBJ2-3; 8 bases are a match to TRBD2. The CDR3 contains 19 residues. Germline trimming cut 2 bases from V and 0 bases from J; bases unmatched to any gene: 13. Germline CDR1 is LGHNA and CDR2 is YSLEER. The CDR3 DNA sequence: TGCGCCAGCAGCCAATCGGCCCGTGGCGGGGGGCGAAGCACAGATACGCAGTATTTT. Its protein is CASSQSARGGGRSTDTQYF.

The chain couples TRBV28 to TRBJ2-1, with TRBD2 matching over 10 bases. V dropped 1 base and J dropped 9; count of bases not matched to a gene: 24. Germline-derived CDR1 and CDR2 are MDHEN and SYDVKM. This CDR3 region has 21 residues. This chain's CDR3 is CASSLSQQGISGRTRVREQFF. The CDR3 DNA follows: TGTGCCAGCAGTTTATCCCAACAGGGGATTAGCGGGAGGACCCGGGTTCGTGAGCAGTTCTTC.

V is TRBV7-2 and J is TRBJ2-7; D not certain. The CDR3 runs to 14 residues. The germline V gene has CDR1 SGHTA and CDR2 FQGNSA. The V gene lost 3 bases and the J gene lost 0 bases, with 9 bases spanning the gap. CDR3 coding DNA: TGTGCCAGCAGCTTTTACTCAACCTCCTACGAGCAGTACTTC. Amino acid sequence: CASSFYSTSYEQYF.

The rearrangement uses TRBV2 and TRBJ2-3; 7 bases fit TRBD1. Germline lookup yields CDR1 SNHLY and CDR2 FYNNEI. Unmatched junction bases numbered 9, after V lost 8 bases and J lost 4 bases. The CDR3 length is 14 residues. CDR3 coding DNA: TGTGCCAGCTTTGACAGGGTAGGCGCAGATACGCAGTATTTT. Its protein is CASFDRVGADTQYF.

The rearrangement uses TRBV2 and TRBJ2-7; TRBD1 matches at 10 bases. Looked up from germline, CDR1 is SNHLY and CDR2 is FYNNEI. Trimming at V came to 1 base and at J to 4 bases, leaving 1 base not matched to a gene. CDR3 length: 14 amino acids. The CDR3 nucleotides read TGTGCCAGCAGTGAAGGGGACAGGGGTTACGAGCAGTACTTC. It codes for CASSEGDRGYEQYF. Variable domain in full (rest from reference TRBV2 and TRBJ2-7): EPEVTQTPSHQVTQMGQEVILRCVPISNHLYFYWYRQILGQKVEFLVSFYNNEISEKSEIFDDQFSVERPDGSNFTLKIRSTKLEDSAMYFCASSEGDRGYEQYFGPGTRLTVT.

The CDR3 sequence is CASSLLPEGVVYEQYF. In DNA form, the CDR3 reads TGTGCCAGCAGCTTACTGCCGGAGGGAGTAGTCTACGAGCAGTACTTC. The chain employs TRBV7-6 and TRBJ2-7; TRBD2 is a possible D gene (6 bases). Trimming took off 2 bases at V and 3 bases at J, with 17 bases between the two ends. This CDR3 has 16 amino acids. In germline, CDR1 is SGHVS, CDR2 FNYEAQ.

This clone came up once. The J gene is TRBJ1-1, the V gene TRBV5-1, with D possibly matching TRBD1 (6 bases). Germline V gene sequence: CDR1 SGHRS, CDR2 YFSETQ. Trimming pared 1 base from V and 8 bases from J, leaving 21 bases between. The CDR3 runs to 16 residues. The CDR3 nucleotides read TGCGCCAGCAGCTTGTCGCTAACCGGGACACTGAGGGAAGCTTTCTTT. Protein: CASSLSLTGTLREAFF.

Here the CDR3 reads CASSQAEPSYEQYF. As DNA, the CDR3 is TGCGCCAGCAGCCAAGCGGAACCTAGCTACGAGCAGTACTTC. The J gene is TRBJ2-7, the V gene TRBV4-1; D gene unclear. CDR1 MGHRA and CDR2 YSYEKL come from the germline V gene. CDR3 size: 14 residues. Trimming cost V 1 base and J 3 bases, with 10 bases left between them.

The rearrangement joins TRBV19 to TRBJ1-2; 9 nucleotides agree with TRBD1. The CDR3 sequence is 16 residues long. Losses at the gene ends were 3 bases for V and 6 bases for J; bases not matched to a gene: 11. CDR1 LNHDA and CDR2 SQIVND come from the germline V gene (reference sequence). The CDR3 protein is CASSIWAYDRGNGYTF. The CDR3 coding sequence is TGTGCCAGTAGTATTTGGGCATACGACAGGGGGAATGGCTACACCTTC.

The chain combines TRBV9 with TRBJ2-7; the match to TRBD1 covers 10 bases. V gave up 4 bases and J gave up 2 bases; unmatched junction bases: 9. The CDR3 runs to 16 residues. CDR1 and CDR2 from the germline V gene are SGDLS and YYNGEE. DNA for the CDR3: TGTGCCAGCAGCCCCCTTTCCGGGACAGGGGCCTACGAGCAGTACTTC. This gives the protein CASSPLSGTGAYEQYF.

The chain joins TRBV7-3 to TRBJ2-2, with D possibly matching TRBD2 (6 bases). The V gene lost 5 bases and the J gene lost 5 bases, with 15 bases spanning the gap. This CDR3 is built from 15 residues. Germline CDR1 reads SGHTA; CDR2 reads FQGTGA. In DNA, the CDR3 is TGTGCCAGCAGCCAGGGACCGGAGGGGACCGGGGAGCTGTTTTTT. Encoded protein: CASSQGPEGTGELFF.

The chain joins TRBV7-9 to TRBJ1-2; D gene uncertain. CDR3 length equals 13 residues. Germline V lookup: CDR1 SEHNR, CDR2 FQNEAQ (reference sequence). V was cut by 6 bases and J by 3 bases, with 11 bases left in between. CDR3 protein: CASRPGLDYGYTF. The CDR3 nucleotides are TGTGCCAGCAGGCCGGGTCTCGACTATGGCTACACCTTC.

This clone showed up just a few times. This chain uses TRBV7-9 with TRBJ1-5, with 8 bases fitting TRBD1. With V trimmed by 5 bases and J by 3 bases, 6 bases remained unmatched. From germline, CDR1 is SEHNR and CDR2 FQNEAQ (reference sequence). This CDR3 is 15 amino acids long. In DNA form, the CDR3 reads TGTGCCAGCAGCCCGACAGGGGAGGACAATCAGCCCCAGCATTTT. Residues: CASSPTGEDNQPQHF.